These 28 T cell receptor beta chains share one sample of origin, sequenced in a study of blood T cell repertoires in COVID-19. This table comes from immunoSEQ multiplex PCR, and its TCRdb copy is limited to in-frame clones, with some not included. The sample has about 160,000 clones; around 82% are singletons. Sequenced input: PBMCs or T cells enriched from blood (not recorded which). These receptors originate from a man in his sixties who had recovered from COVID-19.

CDR3 nucleotides: TGTGCCAGCAGCCAAGTACGGGTTTCCTCCCAAGAGACCCAGTACTTC. This gives the protein CASSQVRVSSQETQYF. The chain recombines TRBV14 with TRBJ2-5, with D unclear. Trimming cost V 1 base and J 1 base, with 13 bases left between them. This CDR3 has 16 amino acids. Germline V lookup: CDR1 SGHDN, CDR2 FVKESK.

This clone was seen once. CDR3 region: CASSLGGGRGTGELFF. The CDR3 DNA reads as TGCGCCAGCAGCCTCGGGGGGGGACGGGGCACCGGGGAGCTGTTTTTT. The V call is TRBV4-1, the J call TRBJ2-2; TRBD2 aligns across 8 bases. V shed 4 bases, J shed 4 bases, and the junction held 8 bases outside the gene matches. The CDR3 consists of 16 residues. CDR1 and CDR2 from the germline V gene are MGHRA and YSYEKL.

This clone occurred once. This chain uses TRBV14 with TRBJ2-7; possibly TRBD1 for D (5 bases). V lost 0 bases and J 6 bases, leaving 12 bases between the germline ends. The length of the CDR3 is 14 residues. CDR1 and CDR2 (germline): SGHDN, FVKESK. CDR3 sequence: CASSQEVRVGEQYF. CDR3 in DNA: TGTGCCAGCAGCCAAGAGGTCAGGGTGGGCGAGCAGTACTTC.

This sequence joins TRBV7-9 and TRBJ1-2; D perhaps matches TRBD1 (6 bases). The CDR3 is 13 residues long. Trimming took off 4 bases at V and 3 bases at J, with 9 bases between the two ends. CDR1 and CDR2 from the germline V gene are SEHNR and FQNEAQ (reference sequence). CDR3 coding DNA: TGTGCCAGCAGCTCGACAGGAGACTATGGCTACACCTTC. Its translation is CASSSTGDYGYTF.

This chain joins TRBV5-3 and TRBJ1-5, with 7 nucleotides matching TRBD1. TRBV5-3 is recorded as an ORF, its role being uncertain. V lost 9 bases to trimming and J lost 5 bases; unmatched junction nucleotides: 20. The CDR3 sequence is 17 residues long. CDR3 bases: TGTGCCAATCAGGAGGGGGCAATTTATGGTGGTGATCAGCCCCAGCATTTT. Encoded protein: CANQEGAIYGGDQPQHF.

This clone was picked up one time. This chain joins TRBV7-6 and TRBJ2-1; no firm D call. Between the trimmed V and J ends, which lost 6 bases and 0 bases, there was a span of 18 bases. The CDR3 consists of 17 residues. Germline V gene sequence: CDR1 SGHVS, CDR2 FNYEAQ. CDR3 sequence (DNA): TGTGCCAGCAGTCCCCTTGTCTCGAGGAGCTCCTACAATGAGCAGTTCTTC. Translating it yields CASSPLVSRSSYNEQFF.

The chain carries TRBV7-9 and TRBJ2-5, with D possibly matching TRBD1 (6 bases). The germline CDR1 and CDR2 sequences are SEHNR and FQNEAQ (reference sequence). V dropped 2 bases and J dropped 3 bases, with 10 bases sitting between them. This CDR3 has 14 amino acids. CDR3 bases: TGTGCCAGCAGCTTAATGGCAGGGGAAGAGACCCAGTACTTC. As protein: CASSLMAGEETQYF.

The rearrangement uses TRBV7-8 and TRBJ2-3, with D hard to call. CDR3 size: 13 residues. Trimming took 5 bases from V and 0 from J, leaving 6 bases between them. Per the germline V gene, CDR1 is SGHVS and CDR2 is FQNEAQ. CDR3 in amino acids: CASSLGSTDTQYF. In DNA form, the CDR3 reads TGTGCCAGCAGCCTCGGGAGCACAGATACGCAGTATTTT.

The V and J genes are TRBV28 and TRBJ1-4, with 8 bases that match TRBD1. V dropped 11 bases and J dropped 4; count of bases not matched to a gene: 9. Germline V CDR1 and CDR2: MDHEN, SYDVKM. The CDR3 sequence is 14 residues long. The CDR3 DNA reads TGTGCCGCCCAACAGGGGGACCTTAATGAAAAACTGTTTTTT. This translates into CAAQQGDLNEKLFF.

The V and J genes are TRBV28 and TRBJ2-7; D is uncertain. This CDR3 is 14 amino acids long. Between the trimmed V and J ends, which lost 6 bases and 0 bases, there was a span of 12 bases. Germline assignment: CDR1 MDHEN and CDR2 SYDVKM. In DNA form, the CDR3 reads TGTGCCAGCAGATTACCTCACAGCTCCTACGAGCAGTACTTC. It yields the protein CASRLPHSSYEQYF.

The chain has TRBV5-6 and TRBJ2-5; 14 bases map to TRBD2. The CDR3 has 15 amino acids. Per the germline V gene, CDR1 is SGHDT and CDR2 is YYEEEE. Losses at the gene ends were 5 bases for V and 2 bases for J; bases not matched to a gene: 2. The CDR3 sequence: CASRTSGGAQETQYF. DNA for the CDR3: TGTGCCAGCAGGACTAGCGGGGGGGCTCAAGAGACCCAGTACTTC.

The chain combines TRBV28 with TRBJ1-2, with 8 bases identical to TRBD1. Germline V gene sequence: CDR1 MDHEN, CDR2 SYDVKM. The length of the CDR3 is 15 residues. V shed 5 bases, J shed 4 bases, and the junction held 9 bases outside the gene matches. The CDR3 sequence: CASSPSGTGSYGYTF. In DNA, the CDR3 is TGTGCCAGCAGTCCCTCCGGGACAGGCTCCTATGGCTACACCTTC.

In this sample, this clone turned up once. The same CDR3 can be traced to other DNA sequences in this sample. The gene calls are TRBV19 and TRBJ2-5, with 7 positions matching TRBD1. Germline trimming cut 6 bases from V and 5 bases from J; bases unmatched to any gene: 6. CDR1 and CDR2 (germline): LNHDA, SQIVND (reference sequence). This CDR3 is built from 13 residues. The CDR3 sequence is CASSRDSGETQYF. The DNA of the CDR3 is TGTGCCAGTAGCCGGGACAGTGGGGAGACCCAGTACTTC.

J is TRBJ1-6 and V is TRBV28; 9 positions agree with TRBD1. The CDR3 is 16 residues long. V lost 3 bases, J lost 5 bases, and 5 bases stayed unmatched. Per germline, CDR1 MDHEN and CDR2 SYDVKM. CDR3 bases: TGTGCCAGCAGTTTCGCGACAGGGGGAAATAATTCACCCCTCCACTTT. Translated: CASSFATGGNNSPLHF.

This CDR3 is CASSLVGYQPQHF. The CDR3 DNA sequence: TGTGCCAGCAGTTTGGTCGGTTATCAGCCCCAGCATTTT. The rearrangement links TRBV28 to TRBJ1-5; no clear D. V lost 3 bases and J lost 5, with 8 bases in between. The CDR3 length is 13 residues. Looked up from germline, CDR1 is MDHEN and CDR2 is SYDVKM. The full variable domain, rest sourced from reference TRBV28 and TRBJ1-5, is DVKVTQSSRYLVKRTGEKVFLECVQDMDHENMFWYRQDPGLGLRLIYFSYDVKMKEKGDIPEGYSVSREKKERFSLILESASTNQTSMYLCASSLVGYQPQHFGDGTRLSIL.

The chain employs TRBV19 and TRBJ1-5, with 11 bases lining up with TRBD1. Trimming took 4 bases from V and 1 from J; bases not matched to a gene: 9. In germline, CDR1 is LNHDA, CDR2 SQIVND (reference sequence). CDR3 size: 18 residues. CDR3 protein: CASSRGTGGGKSNQPQHF. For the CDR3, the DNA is TGTGCCAGTAGTAGGGGGACAGGGGGAGGGAAAAGCAATCAGCCCCAGCATTTT. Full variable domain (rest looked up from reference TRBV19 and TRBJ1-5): DGGITQSPKYLFRKEGQNVTLSCEQNLNHDAMYWYRQDPGQGLRLIYYSQIVNDFQKGDIAEGYSVSREKKESFPLTVTSAQKNPTAFYLCASSRGTGGGKSNQPQHFGDGTRLSIL.

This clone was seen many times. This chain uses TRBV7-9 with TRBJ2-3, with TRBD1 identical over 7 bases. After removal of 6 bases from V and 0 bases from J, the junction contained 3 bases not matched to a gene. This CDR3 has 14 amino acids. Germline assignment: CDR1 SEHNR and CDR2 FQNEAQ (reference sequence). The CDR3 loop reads CASRTGFSTDTQYF. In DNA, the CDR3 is TGTGCCAGCAGGACAGGGTTCAGCACAGATACGCAGTATTTT.

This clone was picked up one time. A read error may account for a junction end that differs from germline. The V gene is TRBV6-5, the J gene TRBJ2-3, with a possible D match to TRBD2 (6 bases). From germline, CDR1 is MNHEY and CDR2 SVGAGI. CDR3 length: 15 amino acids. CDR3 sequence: CASTYGGLSTDTQYF. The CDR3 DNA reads TGTGCCAGCACTTACGGGGGACTTAGCACAGATACGCAGTATTTT.

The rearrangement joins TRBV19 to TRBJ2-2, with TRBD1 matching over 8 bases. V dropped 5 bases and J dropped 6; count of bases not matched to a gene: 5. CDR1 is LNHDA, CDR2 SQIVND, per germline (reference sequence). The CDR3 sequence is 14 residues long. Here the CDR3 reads CASSETGEAGELFF. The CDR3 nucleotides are TGTGCCAGTAGTGAGACAGGGGAAGCCGGGGAGCTGTTTTTT.

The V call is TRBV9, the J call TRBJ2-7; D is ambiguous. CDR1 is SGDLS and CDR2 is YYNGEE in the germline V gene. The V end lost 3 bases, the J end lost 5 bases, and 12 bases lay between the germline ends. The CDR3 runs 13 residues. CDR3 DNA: TGTGCCAGCAGCGCCTATCTTGGTAACGAGCAGTACTTC. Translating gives CASSAYLGNEQYF.

In DNA, the CDR3 is TGTGCCAGCAGCACAGGACAGGGGGCTCTTGGCTACACCTTC. This translates into CASSTGQGALGYTF. The chain combines TRBV9 with TRBJ1-2; 11 positions match TRBD1. J lost 7 bases, V lost 4 bases, and 6 bases had no gene match. Germline V gene data show CDR1 as SGDLS and CDR2 as YYNGEE. The CDR3 runs to 14 residues.

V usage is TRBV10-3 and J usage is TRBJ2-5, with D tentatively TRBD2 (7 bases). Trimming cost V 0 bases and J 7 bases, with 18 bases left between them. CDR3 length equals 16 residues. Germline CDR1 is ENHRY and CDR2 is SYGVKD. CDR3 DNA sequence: TGTGCCATCAGTGAGTCGTTGACCATGGGGGGGGCGACCCAGTACTTC. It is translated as CAISESLTMGGATQYF.

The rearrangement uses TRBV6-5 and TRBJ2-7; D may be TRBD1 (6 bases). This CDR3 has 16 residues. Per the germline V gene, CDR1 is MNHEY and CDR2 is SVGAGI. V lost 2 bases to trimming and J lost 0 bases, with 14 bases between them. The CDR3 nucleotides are TGTGCCAGCAGTTACGCAGGGGCCCGAAGCTCCTACGAGCAGTACTTC. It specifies CASSYAGARSSYEQYF.

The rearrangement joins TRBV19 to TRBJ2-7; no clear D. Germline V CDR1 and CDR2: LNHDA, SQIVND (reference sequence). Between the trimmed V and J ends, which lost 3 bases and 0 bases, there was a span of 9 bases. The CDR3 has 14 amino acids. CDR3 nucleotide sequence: TGTGCCAGTAGTATCGGAGAGGTCTCCTACGAGCAGTACTTC. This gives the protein CASSIGEVSYEQYF.

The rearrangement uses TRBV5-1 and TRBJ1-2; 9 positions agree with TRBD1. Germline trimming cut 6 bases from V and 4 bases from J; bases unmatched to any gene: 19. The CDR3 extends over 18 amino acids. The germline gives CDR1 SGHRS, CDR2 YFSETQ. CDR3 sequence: CASIENPGQGYVGYGYTF. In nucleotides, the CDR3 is TGCGCCAGCATCGAAAACCCGGGACAGGGATATGTGGGCTATGGCTACACCTTC.

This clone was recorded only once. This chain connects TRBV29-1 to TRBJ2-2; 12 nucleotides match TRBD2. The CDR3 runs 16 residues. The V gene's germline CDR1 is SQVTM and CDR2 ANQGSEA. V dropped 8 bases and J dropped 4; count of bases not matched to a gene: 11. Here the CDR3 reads CSPGPSGGGGTGELFF. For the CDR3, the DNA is TGCAGCCCGGGGCCTAGCGGGGGGGGTGGCACCGGGGAGCTGTTTTTT.

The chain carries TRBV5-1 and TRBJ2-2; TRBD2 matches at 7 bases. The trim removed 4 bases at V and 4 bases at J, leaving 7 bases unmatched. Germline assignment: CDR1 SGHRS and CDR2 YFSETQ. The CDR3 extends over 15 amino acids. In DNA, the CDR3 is TGCGCCAGCAGCCCTGGGGGGGAAATCACCGGGGAGCTGTTTTTT. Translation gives CASSPGGEITGELFF.

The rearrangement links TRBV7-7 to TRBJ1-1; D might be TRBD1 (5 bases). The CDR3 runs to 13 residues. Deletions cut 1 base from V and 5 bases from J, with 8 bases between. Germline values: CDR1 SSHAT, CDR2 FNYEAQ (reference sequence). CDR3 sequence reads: CASSLGSGTEAFF. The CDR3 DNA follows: TGTGCCAGCAGCTTAGGATCAGGGACTGAAGCTTTCTTT.